The clone carrying this T cell receptor (beta chain) was seen more than once but under ten times. V lost 3 bases and J lost 3, with 9 bases in between. CDR1 is LGHNA and CDR2 is YSLEER in the germline V gene. The CDR3 sequence is 13 residues long. The sample originates from a study of T-cell reconstitution after alpha-beta-depleted transplantation in children. Preparing the TCRbeta library involved the use of unique molecular identifiers. TCRdb processed the PCR reads anew with MiXCR; each CDR3 protein has one entry. The sample includes a few hundred thousand distinct CDR3 sequences, around 9.9% of them seen just once.

This TCR was recovered from a human donor who donated a stem cell graft to a child with acute myeloid leukemia. The source was PBMCs from the stem cell graft donor, collected from the stem cell graft. The V and J genes are TRBV4-3 and TRBJ2-7, with no clear D. The CDR3 DNA is TGCGCCAGCAGCCAGGGCCTCATCTACGAGCAGTACTTC. Its protein product is CASSQGLIYEQYF.